The 29 T cell receptor beta chains in this list originate from one sample, sequenced in a study of cytomegalovirus exposure and HLA in healthy donors. This PCR relied on a set of 60 Vbeta primers and 13 Jbeta primers. Profiling relied on immunoSEQ multiplex PCR, and the TCRdb table lists in-frame clones only, not all of them. The sample consists of roughly 180,000 clones, approximately 84% of them appearing once. Sample: PBMCs. The source is a girl aged 10-17 years in good health and CMV-seropositive.

The rearrangement joins TRBV9 to TRBJ1-2, with D possibly matching TRBD1 (5 bases). Looked up from germline, CDR1 is SGDLS and CDR2 is YYNGEE. V dropped 3 bases and J dropped 6 bases, with 12 bases sitting between them. The length of the CDR3 is 13 residues. CDR3 in DNA: TGTGCCAGCAGCGGAGAACAGGCTCATGGCTACACCTTC. Residues: CASSGEQAHGYTF.

The chain uses TRBV9 and TRBJ1-1; 7 bases fit TRBD1. V lost 4 bases and J lost 4; bases outside the gene matches: 10. CDR1 is SGDLS, CDR2 YYNGEE, per germline. The CDR3 is 15 amino acids. CDR3 sequence reads: CASSTRYGDSTEAFF. CDR3 DNA: TGTGCCAGCAGCACACGATATGGGGACAGCACTGAAGCTTTCTTT.

This clone was counted once. Germline is not matched at one junction end, which may reflect a read error. The CDR3 is CSSSLGGGGRSGNTIYF. The CDR3 nucleotides are TGTTCCAGCAGCTTAGGGGGGGGAGGTCGCTCTGGAAACACCATATATTTT. J is TRBJ1-3 and V is TRBV7-9; D may be TRBD1 (6 bases). CDR3 length: 17 amino acids. Germline lookup yields CDR1 SEHNR and CDR2 FQNEAQ (reference sequence). The variable domain in full, with the rest retrieved from reference TRBV7-9 and TRBJ1-3, is DTGVSQNPRHKITKRGQNVTFRCDPISEHNRLYWYRQTLGQGPEFLTYFQNEAQLEKSRLLSDRFSAERPKGSFSTLEIQRTEQGDSAMYLCSSSLGGGGRSGNTIYFGEGSWLTVV.

This chain links TRBV19 with TRBJ1-4; tentatively, D is TRBD1 (6 bases). Germline V CDR1 and CDR2: LNHDA, SQIVND (reference sequence). The germline V and J ends were trimmed by 6 bases and 7 bases, with 18 bases remaining between them. CDR3 length equals 15 residues. DNA for the CDR3: TGTGCCAGTAGGGAAACAGCGGGAGGGGGTGAAAAACTGTTTTTT. This codes for CASRETAGGGEKLFF.

The V call is TRBV27, the J call TRBJ2-3; the D gene is possibly TRBD2 (6 bases). CDR1 MNHEY and CDR2 SMNVEV come from the germline V gene (reference sequence). CDR3 size: 13 residues. V shed 6 bases and J shed 8 bases, with 15 bases lying between them. DNA of the CDR3: TGTGCCAGCAGCAACCCTAGGGACTTTACGCAGTATTTT. Its protein product is CASSNPRDFTQYF.

This clone showed up just once. This chain connects TRBV6-1 to TRBJ2-3; unclear D gene. Germline V gene sequence: CDR1 MNHNS, CDR2 SASEGT. The V and J ends lost 7 bases and 0 bases respectively, with 8 bases between them. There are 13 residues in the CDR3. CDR3 bases: TGTGCCAGCAAGGCGGTGAGCACAGATACGCAGTATTTT. Its translation: CASKAVSTDTQYF.

This clone was detected a few times. J is TRBJ1-1 and V is TRBV7-2, with no clear D. With 5 bases removed from V and 3 bases from J, the gap between germline ends came to 16 bases. The CDR3 sequence is 15 residues long. CDR1 is SGHTA, CDR2 FQGNSA, per germline. The chain's CDR3 is CASSRPQPGDTEAFF. The CDR3 DNA reads as TGTGCCAGCAGCCGCCCACAGCCCGGGGACACTGAAGCTTTCTTT.

V and J are TRBV11-3 and TRBJ2-1; D perhaps matches TRBD2 (6 bases). The CDR3 contains 14 residues. From germline, CDR1 is SGHNT and CDR2 YENEEA. The V end was cut by 5 bases, the J end by 6 bases, with 14 bases between. As DNA, the CDR3 is TGTGCCAGCAGCCACGGAGGGTTGACCAATGAGCAGTTCTTC. This encodes CASSHGGLTNEQFF.

The table lists this clone with a count of one. The chain uses TRBV6-1 and TRBJ1-1; D not resolved. Trimming pared 2 bases from V and 0 bases from J, leaving 10 bases between. The CDR3 is 15 residues long. Germline-derived CDR1 and CDR2 are MNHNS and SASEGT. The CDR3 DNA is TGTGCCAGCAGTGAATCTCGTCGAGTGAACACTGAAGCTTTCTTT. This gives the protein CASSESRRVNTEAFF.

The J gene is TRBJ2-7, the V gene TRBV12-5; 10 positions match TRBD1. Trimming took 6 bases from V and 4 from J; bases not matched to a gene: 9. From germline, CDR1 is LGHNT and CDR2 FRNRAP. The CDR3 is 15 residues long. The DNA of the CDR3 is TGTGCTAGTGGCTTCGTCCGGGACAGGGGTTACGAGCAGTACTTC. Amino acid sequence: CASGFVRDRGYEQYF.

In nucleotides, the CDR3 is TGCGCCAGCAGCACCGGGACAGCCGCAGATACGCAGTATTTT. Protein sequence: CASSTGTAADTQYF. The chain carries TRBV5-1 and TRBJ2-3; 7 bases map to TRBD1. The length of the CDR3 is 14 residues. The V and J ends lost 4 bases and 4 bases, in that order; junction bases with no gene match: 6. Germline loops: CDR1 SGHRS, CDR2 YFSETQ.

This rearrangement joins TRBV5-1 to TRBJ1-1, with TRBD1 as a possible D gene (5 bases). CDR3 size: 11 residues. V dropped 7 bases and J dropped 4 bases, with 8 bases sitting between them. Germline CDR1 reads SGHRS; CDR2 reads YFSETQ. CDR3 in DNA: TGCGCCAGCTCCGGGGGCACTGAAGCTTTCTTT. Translated, it gives CASSGGTEAFF.

This sequence joins TRBV19 and TRBJ2-7; 11 bases are shared with TRBD1. CDR1 LNHDA and CDR2 SQIVND come from the germline V gene (reference sequence). J was trimmed by 4 bases and V by 4 bases; bases with no gene match: 3. The CDR3 has 14 residues. CDR3 in amino acids: CASSTGQGGYEQYF. The DNA for the CDR3 is TGTGCCAGTAGTACGGGACAGGGGGGATACGAGCAGTACTTC.

The chain couples TRBV9 to TRBJ1-1; TRBD1 matches at 7 bases. V gave up 3 bases and J gave up 5 bases; unmatched junction bases: 1. The CDR3 is 12 residues long. Germline V CDR1 and CDR2: SGDLS, YYNGEE. DNA of the CDR3: TGTGCCAGCAGCGGCAGGGGGACTGAAGCTTTCTTT. Protein: CASSGRGTEAFF.

In nucleotides, the CDR3 is TGTGCCAGCAGGACCGGGATACCAACTGGAAACACCATATATTTT. This translates into CASRTGIPTGNTIYF. The chain links TRBV6-5 to TRBJ1-3, with D unclear. V lost 6 bases and J 2 bases, leaving 14 bases between the germline ends. Germline-derived CDR1 and CDR2 are MNHEY and SVGAGI. The CDR3 runs to 15 residues.

The gene calls are TRBV7-9 and TRBJ2-7; the D gene is possibly TRBD2 (6 bases). The germline gives CDR1 SEHNR, CDR2 FQNEAQ (reference sequence). This CDR3 comprises 16 residues. Trimming stripped 5 bases from V and 1 base from J, with 18 bases between. CDR3 nucleotide sequence: TGTGCCAGCAGCCCGCTGGGGGGAAGGGGTTCCTACGAGCAGTACTTC. Residues: CASSPLGGRGSYEQYF.

J is TRBJ1-6 and V is TRBV6-4, with D maybe TRBD1 (5 bases). V was cut by 0 bases and J by 12 bases, with 9 bases left in between. The length of the CDR3 is 13 residues. Germline values: CDR1 MRHNA, CDR2 SNTAGT. The CDR3 nucleotides read TGTGCCAGCAGTGACTCAAGGGGTGGACCCCTCCACTTT. It codes for CASSDSRGGPLHF.

The J gene is TRBJ1-1, the V gene TRBV9; 8 nucleotides match TRBD1. The V gene end was trimmed by 4 bases and the J gene end by 3 bases; junction bases not matched to a gene: 5. Germline V gene sequence: CDR1 SGDLS, CDR2 YYNGEE. CDR3 size: 14 residues. The CDR3 DNA reads TGTGCCAGCAGCACAGGACAGGGTTACACTGAAGCTTTCTTT. Protein sequence: CASSTGQGYTEAFF.

CDR3 loop: CASSVEAGANYGYTF. CDR3 DNA: TGTGCCAGCAGCGTAGAGGCAGGGGCTAACTATGGCTACACCTTC. This chain links TRBV9 with TRBJ1-2, with D maybe TRBD1 (6 bases). V was cut by 0 bases and J by 0 bases, with 9 bases left in between. Germline V gene data show CDR1 as SGDLS and CDR2 as YYNGEE. CDR3 length: 15 amino acids.

V is TRBV9 and J is TRBJ2-5; 7 nucleotides line up with TRBD2. The V segment lost 0 bases and the J segment 5 bases; nucleotides outside the gene matches: 7. The CDR3 loop spans 15 amino acids. CDR1 is SGDLS, CDR2 YYNGEE, per germline. CDR3 nucleotide sequence: TGTGCCAGCAGCGTAGCGGTGACTAGCTGGGAGACCCAGTACTTC. Its translation: CASSVAVTSWETQYF. Full variable domain (outside the CDR3, taken from reference TRBV9 and TRBJ2-5): DSGVTQTPKHLITATGQRVTLRCSPRSGDLSVYWYQQSLDQGLQFLIQYYNGEERAKGNILERFSAQQFPDLHSELNLSSLELGDSALYFCASSVAVTSWETQYFGPGTRLLVL.

This sequence joins TRBV4-2 and TRBJ1-4; 9 nucleotides line up with TRBD1. Germline V gene sequence: CDR1 LGHNA, CDR2 YNFKEQ. This CDR3 region has 14 residues. With 3 bases clipped from V and 5 bases from J, the junction kept 1 base outside the gene matches. CDR3 DNA: TGTGCCAGCAGCCACGGACAGGGGAATGAAAAACTGTTTTTT. Amino acids: CASSHGQGNEKLFF.

J is TRBJ2-5 and V is TRBV27; 9 nucleotides agree with TRBD2. The CDR3 consists of 16 residues. V dropped 3 bases and J dropped 5; count of bases not matched to a gene: 10. Germline values: CDR1 MNHEY, CDR2 SMNVEV (reference sequence). The CDR3 is CASSFSRTSVWETQYF. The CDR3 nucleotides are TGTGCCAGCAGTTTCTCAAGGACTAGCGTATGGGAGACCCAGTACTTC.

The gene calls are TRBV6-6 and TRBJ1-1; D remains unclear. Trimming removed 5 bases from V and 2 bases from J, with 12 bases in between. The CDR3 runs to 14 residues. Germline loops: CDR1 MNHNY, CDR2 SVGAGI (reference sequence). The DNA of the CDR3 is TGTGCCAGCAGTCCTGACAAAGGAAACACTGAAGCTTTCTTT. It yields the protein CASSPDKGNTEAFF.

The genes are TRBV9 and TRBJ2-5, with 8 bases lining up with TRBD2. Germline-derived CDR1 and CDR2 are SGDLS and YYNGEE. Trimming took 4 bases from V and 0 from J; bases not matched to a gene: 8. This CDR3 has 16 residues. The CDR3, as DNA: TGTGCCAGCAGCCCCCGACTAGCGATGTACCAAGAGACCCAGTACTTC. As protein: CASSPRLAMYQETQYF.

The V gene is TRBV7-9, the J gene TRBJ1-1; 8 bases map to TRBD1. CDR3 length equals 13 residues. Germline assignment: CDR1 SEHNR and CDR2 FQNEAQ (reference sequence). The V and J ends lost 6 bases and 7 bases, in that order; junction bases with no gene match: 7. The CDR3 loop is CASRLGTGIEAFF. The CDR3 region has the DNA TGTGCCAGCAGACTTGGGACAGGTATTGAAGCTTTCTTT.

The chain links TRBV27 to TRBJ2-5, with 9 positions matching TRBD2. Germline CDR1 MNHEY, CDR2 SMNVEV (reference sequence). The CDR3 is made up of 16 amino acids. The ends lost 3 bases at V and 4 bases at J; junction bases unmatched: 9. CDR3 sequence (DNA): TGTGCCAGCAGTTTGGGACGATTAGCGGGGGTAGAGACCCAGTACTTC. It yields the protein CASSLGRLAGVETQYF.

In its sample, this clone was seen once. The chain has TRBV7-2 and TRBJ2-3; 10 bases align to TRBD2. CDR1 and CDR2 from the germline V gene are SGHTA and FQGNSA. J lost 0 bases, V lost 5 bases, and 2 bases had no gene match. This CDR3 region has 15 residues. The CDR3 region has the DNA TGTGCCAGCAGCCAACTAGCGGGGAGCACAGATACGCAGTATTTT. Translation: CASSQLAGSTDTQYF.

This rearrangement joins TRBV28 to TRBJ1-2, with D hard to call. The V end was cut by 6 bases, the J end by 4 bases, with 18 bases between. Germline V gene lookup returns CDR1 MDHEN and CDR2 SYDVKM. There are 15 residues in the CDR3. The chain's CDR3 is CASRILWERTYGYTF. The CDR3 DNA follows: TGTGCCAGCAGGATTCTCTGGGAGCGAACCTATGGCTACACCTTC.

Only a few counts were recorded for this clone. This chain joins TRBV6-1 and TRBJ2-5; 7 nucleotides agree with TRBD1. This CDR3 has 14 amino acids. Losses at the gene ends were 1 base for V and 10 bases for J; bases not matched to a gene: 9. Germline V gene sequence: CDR1 MNHNS, CDR2 SASEGT. The CDR3 spells CASSEVGGSAVQYF. CDR3 sequence (DNA): TGTGCCAGCAGTGAAGTAGGGGGCTCGGCGGTCCAGTACTTC.